The rows below give T cell receptor beta chains drawn from one sample of a study of blood T cell repertoires in COVID-19. Using immunoSEQ multiplex PCR, the repertoire was profiled, and TCRdb retains in-frame clones only, with some absent. The profile shows 150,000 or so clones, around 88% of them singletons. Source material: peripheral blood. These receptors were taken from a man in his fifties with acute or convalescent COVID-19. The CDR3 runs from the conserved cysteine through the conserved F or W. The D gene is left open where the match is weak. Size tells how often a clone was seen (once, few, many) or the class of an expanded clone, and some rows leave it out.

J | size | D | V | CDR3 | DNA
TRBJ1-1 | NA | NA | TRBV3-1/TRBV3-2 | CASSLAGPAGNTEAFF | TGTGCCAGCAGCCTTGCGGGACCCGCAGGGAACACTGAAGCTTTCTTT
TRBJ2-1 | NA | NA | TRBV21-1 | CASTPHAANNEQFF | TGTGCCAGCACCCCTCATGCCGCGAACAATGAGCAGTTCTTC
TRBJ1-2 | NA | NA | TRBV5-1 | CASSLEGVVRGYTF | TGCGCCAGCAGCTTGGAGGGGGTCGTGCGGGGCTACACCTTC
TRBJ1-1 | NA | NA | TRBV11-1 | CASSYQIGGTEAFF | TGTGCCAGCAGTTACCAGATCGGGGGCACTGAAGCTTTCTTT
TRBJ2-3 | NA | NA | TRBV4-1 | CASSPRPGVSTDTQYF | TGCGCCAGCAGCCCCCGCCCCGGGGTTAGCACAGATACGCAGTATTTT
TRBJ2-5 | NA | NA | TRBV21-1 | CASSTEGLSFLGTQYF | TGTGCCAGCAGCACCGAGGGACTTTCCTTTCTAGGGACCCAGTACTTC
TRBJ1-2 | NA | TRBD1 | TRBV19 | CASSFQGVYTF | TGTGCCAGTAGTTTTCAGGGGGTCTACACCTTC
TRBJ1-1 | NA | NA | TRBV7-3 | CASSLEGNTEAFF | TGTGCCAGCAGCTTAGAGGGGAACACTGAAGCTTTCTTT
TRBJ2-1 | NA | NA | TRBV4-1 | CASSLTPTLWGDEQFF | TGCGCCAGCAGCCTGACTCCCACTCTTTGGGGGGATGAGCAGTTCTTC
TRBJ2-7 | once | NA | TRBV12-3/TRBV12-4 | CASSFEGSYEQYF | TGTGCCAGCAGTTTTGAGGGCTCCTACGAGCAGTACTTC
TRBJ2-2 | NA | NA | TRBV7-6 | CASSLVGRAASAGELFF | TGTGCCAGCAGCTTAGTTGGCAGGGCGGCGTCTGCCGGGGAGCTGTTTTTT
TRBJ1-2 | once | NA | TRBV30 | CARSEEQNYGYTF | TGTGCCCGAAGCGAGGAACAAAACTATGGCTACACCTTC
TRBJ1-5 | once | TRBD1 | TRBV6-5 | CASSVEGGGQPQHF | TGTGCCAGCAGCGTCGAAGGGGGCGGTCAGCCCCAGCATTTT
TRBJ1-5 | NA | NA | TRBV6-4 | CASSDGAGQNQPQHF | TGTGCCAGCAGTGACGGGGCAGGGCAGAATCAGCCCCAGCATTTT
TRBJ1-1 | NA | NA | TRBV6-1 | CASSEAPGLEAFF | TGTGCCAGCAGTGAAGCGCCAGGTCTTGAAGCTTTCTTT
TRBJ1-5 | NA | TRBD1 | TRBV2 | CASSVTPGQDSNQPQHF | TGTGCCAGCAGTGTCACTCCGGGACAGGATAGCAATCAGCCCCAGCATTTT
TRBJ1-4 | NA | TRBD1 | TRBV19 | CAIIDRASEKLFF | TGTGCCATCATCGACAGGGCGAGTGAAAAACTGTTTTTT
TRBJ1-1 | NA | NA | TRBV5-1 | CASSPSGDMGNTEAFF | TGCGCCAGCAGCCCCAGCGGGGATATGGGGAACACTGAAGCTTTCTTT
TRBJ1-1 | few | NA | TRBV29-1 | CSVDPRLLPNTEAFF | TGCAGCGTTGACCCCAGGCTCCTACCTAACACTGAAGCTTTCTTT
TRBJ2-7 | NA | NA | TRBV5-1 | CASRTGDRPEEQYF | TGCGCCAGCAGAACCGGAGACAGGCCTGAGGAGCAGTACTTC
TRBJ1-2 | NA | NA | TRBV18 | CASSPDRRGYELNFGYTF | TGTGCCAGCTCACCTGACAGGAGAGGGTATGAGTTGAATTTTGGCTACACCTTC
TRBJ1-1 | once | TRBD1 | TRBV10-2 | CASSFPGQGDTEAFF | TGCGCCAGCAGTTTCCCGGGACAGGGGGACACTGAAGCTTTCTTT
TRBJ2-3 | NA | NA | TRBV27 | CASRPIDSHYTDTQYF | TGTGCCAGCAGACCTATCGACAGTCACTACACAGATACGCAGTATTTT
TRBJ1-4 | NA | TRBD1 | TRBV28 | CASSFFRVNRDRGYEKLFF | TGTGCCAGCAGTTTTTTTAGGGTTAACCGGGACAGGGGATATGAAAAACTGTTTTTT
TRBJ1-2 | NA | NA | TRBV6-5 | CASSYSPGGNGYTF | TGTGCCAGCAGTTACTCTCCAGGAGGAAATGGCTACACCTTC
TRBJ2-5 | NA | NA | TRBV11-2 | CASSEGAQYF | TGTGCCAGCAGCGAGGGGGCCCAGTACTTC
TRBJ2-1 | NA | NA | TRBV6-2/TRBV6-3 | CASSLTGSFGEQFF | TGTGCCAGCAGTTTAACCGGGAGCTTCGGTGAGCAGTTCTTC
TRBJ1-6 | NA | NA | TRBV27 | CASSSPRGNRDSPLHF | TGTGCCAGCAGTTCTCCGAGGGGGAACAGAGATTCACCCCTCCACTTT
TRBJ1-2 | once | NA | TRBV6-6 | CASRSSGNYYGYTF | TGTGCCAGCAGGTCAAGCGGGAATTACTATGGCTACACCTTC
TRBJ1-2 | NA | TRBD1 | TRBV12-3/TRBV12-4 | CASSTGVRDGYTF | TGTGCCAGCAGTACAGGGGTCAGGGATGGCTACACCTTC
TRBJ1-2 | NA | NA | TRBV30 | CAWTREKRTNYGYTF | TGTGCCTGGACCCGGGAGAAGCGAACTAACTATGGCTACACCTTC
TRBJ2-1 | NA | NA | TRBV9 | CASSEAGYNEQFF | TGTGCCAGCAGCGAGGCGGGCTACAATGAGCAGTTCTTC
TRBJ1-6 | NA | NA | TRBV5-1 | CASSLGGSYTSPLHF | TGCGCCAGCAGCTTGGGTGGGAGTTATACTTCACCCCTCCACTTT
TRBJ1-1 | NA | NA | TRBV18 | CASSLRDTLLNTEAFF | TGTGCCAGCTCACTACGAGACACTCTGCTGAACACTGAAGCTTTCTTT
TRBJ1-4 | once | NA | TRBV5-1 | CASSLGHRREKLFF | TGCGCCAGCAGCTTGGGACATCGGCGCGAAAAACTGTTTTTT
TRBJ2-1 | NA | TRBD2 | TRBV18 | CASSQTSGGWGEQFF | TGTGCCAGCTCACAAACTAGCGGTGGATGGGGTGAGCAGTTCTTC
TRBJ1-1 | few | NA | TRBV12-5 | CASGLVRSGNSEAFF | TGTGCTAGTGGTTTGGTAAGGTCAGGAAATTCTGAAGCTTTCTTT
TRBJ1-4 | NA | NA | TRBV9 | CASSASIRGIGEKLFF | TGTGCCAGCAGCGCCTCGATACGGGGGATCGGTGAAAAACTGTTTTTT
TRBJ1-5 | NA | TRBD1 | TRBV19 | CASNIGGGNQPQHF | TGTGCCAGTAATATAGGGGGCGGAAATCAGCCCCAGCATTTT
TRBJ2-1 | NA | TRBD2 | TRBV5-1 | CASYATSGAYNEQFF | TGCGCCAGCTACGCGACTAGCGGGGCATACAATGAGCAGTTCTTC
TRBJ1-2 | few | NA | TRBV5-4 | CASSPGANYGYTF | TGTGCCAGCAGCCCGGGAGCAAACTATGGCTACACCTTC
TRBJ1-2 | NA | NA | TRBV2 | CASFLKGDIGYTF | TGTGCCAGCTTTCTGAAAGGGGATATTGGCTACACCTTC
TRBJ1-6 | NA | TRBD1 | TRBV20-1 | CSASRQGLSSPLHF | TGCAGTGCTAGTCGACAGGGTTTAAGTTCACCCCTCCACTTT
TRBJ2-2 | NA | NA | TRBV27 | CASSRFGTSSGGELFF | TGTGCCAGCAGTCGATTCGGGACTTCCTCTGGCGGGGAGCTGTTTTTT
TRBJ1-1 | once | TRBD1 | TRBV10-2 | CASRVDRGISTEAFF | TGCGCCAGCAGGGTGGACAGGGGGATTTCCACTGAAGCTTTCTTT
TRBJ1-5 | NA | NA | TRBV2 | CASRGTRGRHQPQHF | TGTGCCAGCAGGGGGACCAGGGGAAGGCATCAGCCCCAGCATTTT
TRBJ1-4 | NA | TRBD1 | TRBV19 | CATRRQGATNEKLFF | TGTGCCACTAGAAGACAGGGGGCAACTAATGAAAAACTGTTTTTT
TRBJ1-6 | NA | NA | TRBV2 | CASISGGNSPLHF | TGTGCCAGCATCTCGGGGGGAAATTCACCCCTCCACTTT
TRBJ1-4 | NA | NA | TRBV6-5 | CASSYSGRPNEKLFF | TGTGCCAGCAGTTACTCGGGGCGCCCGAATGAAAAACTGTTTTTT
TRBJ1-2 | NA | TRBD1 | TRBV6-5 | CASSYLTGNYGYTF | TGTGCCAGCAGTTATTTGACAGGGAACTATGGCTACACCTTC